The present TCR beta chain was sequenced within a study of post-analysis software for immune sequencing data. Overall study: Patients had relapsing-remitting, secondary progressive or progressive-relapsing multiple sclerosis; some lacked subtype.

Unique molecular identifiers tagged the TCR beta cDNA libraries. The T cell input of about 1 to 10 million gave about half a million cDNA molecules. One entry per CDR3 protein, called by TCRdb with MiXCR from the PCR reads. The sample comprises about 540,000 distinct CDR3 sequences, around a third of which are singletons, and under 7% rests with the top ten. Note on this clonotype: The antigen is undetermined.

Trimming cost V 0 bases and J 3 bases, with 11 bases left between them. Germline loops: CDR1 SGHDN, CDR2 FVKESK. The CDR3 has 16 residues. Study-wide findings and caveats: There were five TRBV segments more frequent in patients than controls, and TRBV5-6, TRBV5-1 and TRBV20-1 were among them. Multiple sclerosis patients had significantly lower normalized Chao1 diversity than controls. Pronounced co-clustering by F measure was evident among identically batched samples.

The chain links TRBV14 to TRBJ2-2; the D gene is possibly TRBD2 (5 bases). Specimen: blood. The TCR originated in a girl aged 2 to 17 with multiple sclerosis. For the CDR3, the DNA is TGTGCCAGCAGCCAAGAATACGGGGAATACACCGGGGAGCTGTTTTTT. It is translated as CASSQEYGEYTGELFF.